These T cell receptor beta chains were read from a single sample in a study of T cell responses to AZD1222 COVID-19 vaccine. TCRdb keeps only in-frame clones here, not all; method: immunoSEQ multiplex PCR. The sample lists 100,000 to 150,000 clones; 87% were seen once. Sample: peripheral blood, taken on day 0 of AZD1222 vaccination. Every receptor here comes from an adult in good health. Both conserved end residues are part of each CDR3. The D gene is left open where the match is weak. The size entry is marked missing in some rows and otherwise reads once, few, many or a size class.

v_gene	j_gene	d_gene	abundance	CDR3nt	CDR3aa
TRBV28	TRBJ1-1	.	.	TGTGCCAGCAGTTTATCCCCGTTTGGAGCTTTCTTT	CASSLSPFGAFF
TRBV27	TRBJ2-7	TRBD1	.	TGTGCCAGCAGTTTAAGAGGGGGACAGCCCCTCTACGAGCAGTACTTC	CASSLRGGQPLYEQYF
TRBV11-2	TRBJ1-1	.	.	TGTGCCAGCAGCTTAGGGACGAGGGGCGGCGGTTCTGAAGCTTTCTTT	CASSLGTRGGGSEAFF
TRBV28	TRBJ1-5	.	.	TGTGCCAGCAGTCCCCAGGGCAATCAGCCCCAGCATTTT	CASSPQGNQPQHF
TRBV5-1	TRBJ2-7	.	once	TGCGCCAGCAGCTCCGGGGTCCACGAGCAGTACTTC	CASSSGVHEQYF
TRBV2	TRBJ1-1	TRBD1	.	TGTGCCAGCAGTGGGACAGGGGTGTGGGGGAACACTGAAGCTTTCTTT	CASSGTGVWGNTEAFF
TRBV3-1/TRBV3-2	TRBJ1-1	.	.	TGTGCCAGCAGTGGGGCGTACACTGAAGCTTTCTTT	CASSGAYTEAFF
TRBV4-1	TRBJ2-7	TRBD1	.	TGCGCCAGCAGCCAGGGACAGCGGAACGGGGAGCAGTACTTC	CASSQGQRNGEQYF
TRBV7-6	TRBJ2-2	.	.	TGTGCCAGCAGCTTAAGAGGCCGGGGATACACCGGGGAGCTGTTTTTT	CASSLRGRGYTGELFF
TRBV9	TRBJ2-5	TRBD2	.	TGTGCCAGCAGCCGTCCCGGGACTAACAAAGAGACCCAGTACTTC	CASSRPGTNKETQYF
TRBV7-2	TRBJ2-7	.	once	TGTGCCAGCAGCGGCCTGGGACCTCCTTACGAGCAGTACTTC	CASSGLGPPYEQYF
TRBV9	TRBJ2-5	TRBD2	once	TGTGCCAGCAGCCCGGGGACTAGGGGAGAGACCCAGTACTTC	CASSPGTRGETQYF
TRBV27	TRBJ2-1	.	.	TGTGCCAGCAGTTTACGGGGCGGACTCGCGTTTAGTGAGCAGTTCTTC	CASSLRGGLAFSEQFF
TRBV4-3	TRBJ2-5	.	.	TGCGCCAGCAGCCAAGAGGGGACCCCAGAGACCCAGTACTTC	CASSQEGTPETQYF
TRBV6-5	TRBJ2-5	.	once	TGTGCCAGCAAAGGAGAGGTGACCCAGTACTTC	CASKGEVTQYF
TRBV3-1/TRBV3-2	TRBJ1-2	.	.	TGTGCCAGCAGCAAGCCCGGGGGGGGTCACTATGGCTACACCTTC	CASSKPGGGHYGYTF
TRBV3-1/TRBV3-2	TRBJ2-3	TRBD2	.	TGTGCCAGCAGCCAAGAGGGGGGGGATACGCAGTATTTT	CASSQEGGDTQYF
TRBV6-5	TRBJ2-7	TRBD1	once	TGTGCCAGCAGTTACTCTCAGGGGGCATACGAGCAGTACTTC	CASSYSQGAYEQYF
TRBV5-1	TRBJ2-2	.	.	TGCGCCAGCAGCTTGGGTGGATCAGACACCGGGGAGCTGTTTTTT	CASSLGGSDTGELFF
TRBV28	TRBJ1-5	TRBD1	.	TGTGCCAGCGGACAGGGTAACAGTCAGCCCCAGCATTTT	CASGQGNSQPQHF
TRBV18	TRBJ2-7	TRBD2	.	TGTGCCAGCTCACTAGCGGGGGGTCTATCTACGAACGAGCAGTACTTC	CASSLAGGLSTNEQYF
TRBV30	TRBJ1-1	.	.	TGTGCCTGGAGTAGGAGGGGACTGAACACTGAAGCTTTCTTT	CAWSRRGLNTEAFF
TRBV6-5	TRBJ1-1	.	.	TGTGCCAGCAGGGTAGACCAGGACACTGAAGCTTTCTTT	CASRVDQDTEAFF
TRBV7-2	TRBJ1-3	.	.	TGTGCCAGCAGCTTACGGTCGCAGGCCGACGGGGACACCATATATTTT	CASSLRSQADGDTIYF